The 9 T cell receptor beta chains reported below all come from one sample, sequenced in a study of T cells in Graves' hyperthyroidism and ophthalmopathy. Regions amplified from RNA transcripts were the TCR beta CDR3 regions. In the first-round RT-PCR of the TCR CDR3, the HTBI primer set was used. One entry per CDR3 protein, called by TCRdb with MiXCR from the multiplex PCR reads. Of about 530,000 distinct CDR3 sequences listed, 15% to 20% are singletons. Sequencing was done on a sample of blood. These receptors originate from a woman between 18 and 30 years old with Graves' ophthalmopathy.

This clonotype was seen many times. V and J are TRBV7-9 and TRBJ2-1; TRBD1 matches at 8 bases. The CDR3 has 15 amino acids. J gave up 6 bases and V 4 bases, and 8 bases lay outside the gene matches. The V gene's germline CDR1 is SEHNR and CDR2 FQNEAQ (reference sequence). DNA for the CDR3: TGTGCCAGCAGCTCGCCCGACAGGGGTACCAATGAGCAGTTCTTC. Its translation is CASSSPDRGTNEQFF.

CDR3 sequence reads: CASSGTAPEQFF. The CDR3 coding sequence is TGTGCCAGCAGCGGGACCGCCCCTGAGCAGTTCTTC. The rearrangement joins TRBV6-1 to TRBJ2-1; tentatively, D is TRBD1 or TRBD2 (5 bases each). The CDR3 consists of 12 residues. The germline V gene has CDR1 MNHNS and CDR2 SASEGT. Trimming took 6 bases from V and 9 from J, leaving 12 bases between them.

Of note for this clonotype: This could be a read error, since a much larger clone is one nucleotide away. The chain employs TRBV29-1 and TRBJ1-1; D gene ambiguous. V was trimmed by 7 bases and J by 4 bases, leaving 10 bases between them. The CDR3 consists of 11 residues. Looked up from germline, CDR1 is SQVTM and CDR2 is ANQGSEA. CDR3 protein: CSAVEGTEAFF. CDR3 bases: TGCAGCGCCGTGGAGGGCACTGAAGCTTTCTTT. The whole variable domain, remainder taken from reference TRBV29-1 and TRBJ1-1, is SAVISQKPSRDICQRGTSLTIQCQVDSQVTMMFWYRQQPGQSLTLIATANQGSEATYESGFVIDKFPISRPNLTFSTLTVSNMSPEDSSIYLCSAVEGTEAFFGQGTRLTVV.

The sample holds a few counts of this clonotype. The genes are TRBV29-1 and TRBJ1-2, with D possibly TRBD1 on 5 matching bases. V was shortened by 3 bases and J by 6 bases, with 8 bases between the two germline ends. This CDR3 is built from 11 residues. The germline V gene has CDR1 SQVTM and CDR2 ANQGSEA. The CDR3 is CSVDSRDGYTF. The CDR3 region has the DNA TGCAGCGTTGATTCCAGGGATGGCTACACCTTC. Full variable domain (remainder filled in from reference TRBV29-1 and TRBJ1-2): SAVISQKPSRDICQRGTSLTIQCQVDSQVTMMFWYRQQPGQSLTLIATANQGSEATYESGFVIDKFPISRPNLTFSTLTVSNMSPEDSSIYLCSVDSRDGYTFGSGTRLTVV.

This clonotype was detected only a few times. The chain recombines TRBV6-2 or TRBV6-3 with TRBJ2-7; 8 positions agree with TRBD2. CDR3 length equals 18 residues. Per the germline V gene, CDR1 is MNHEY and CDR2 is SVGEGT. Unmatched junction bases numbered 17, after V lost 0 bases and J lost 7 bases. The CDR3: CASSYSRSGGRPAGEQYF. In nucleotides, the CDR3 is TGTGCCAGCAGTTACTCAAGGTCTGGCGGGAGGCCCGCCGGGGAGCAGTACTTC.

The chain is built from TRBV5-5 and TRBJ1-2, with TRBD1 identical over 7 bases. This CDR3 has 14 amino acids. CDR1 and CDR2 (germline): SGHKS, YYEKEE (reference sequence). V trimming: 4 bases; J trimming: 2 bases; junction bases outside the gene matches: 5. The CDR3 spells CASSQTGQNYGYTF. In DNA, the CDR3 is TGTGCCAGCAGCCAGACGGGACAGAACTATGGCTACACCTTC.

This clonotype was recorded a few times. The chain recombines TRBV7-2 with TRBJ1-3; no clear D gene. Per the germline V gene, CDR1 is SGHTA and CDR2 is FQGNSA. This CDR3 is built from 14 residues. Trimming took off 6 bases at V and 0 bases at J, with 9 bases between the two ends. The CDR3 coding sequence is TGTGCCAGCAGTATGACCCGCTCTGGAAACACCATATATTTT. This translates into CASSMTRSGNTIYF.

This clonotype was detected many times. V usage is TRBV27 and J usage is TRBJ2-5; 11 bases line up with TRBD2. V shed 2 bases and J 10 bases; nucleotides not matched to a gene: 6. Germline CDR1 reads MNHEY; CDR2 reads SMNVEV (reference sequence). The CDR3 extends over 14 amino acids. The CDR3 nucleotides are TGTGCCAGCAGTTTAAGTCCTAGCGGGAGGAGCCAGTACTTC. Its protein product is CASSLSPSGRSQYF.

This clonotype was picked up a small number of times. This chain connects TRBV19 to TRBJ1-5; the D gene is possibly TRBD1 (6 bases). CDR1 and CDR2 from the germline V gene are LNHDA and SQIVND (reference sequence). V was shortened by 10 bases and J by 6 bases, with 19 bases between the two germline ends. The CDR3 length is 14 residues. CDR3 region: CATNPGHRSQPQHF. In DNA form, the CDR3 reads TGTGCCACCAACCCGGGACACAGGAGTCAGCCCCAGCATTTT.